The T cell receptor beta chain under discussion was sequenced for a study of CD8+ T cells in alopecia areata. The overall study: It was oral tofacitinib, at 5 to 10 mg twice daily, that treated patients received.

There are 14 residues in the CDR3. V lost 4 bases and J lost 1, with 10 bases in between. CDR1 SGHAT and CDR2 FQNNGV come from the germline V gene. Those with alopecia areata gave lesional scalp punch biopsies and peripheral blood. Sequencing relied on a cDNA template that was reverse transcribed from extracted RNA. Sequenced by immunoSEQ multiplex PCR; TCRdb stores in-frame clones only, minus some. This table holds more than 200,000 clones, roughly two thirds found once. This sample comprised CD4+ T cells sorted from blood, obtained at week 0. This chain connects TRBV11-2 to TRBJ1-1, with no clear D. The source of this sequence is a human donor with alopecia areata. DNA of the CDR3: TGTGCCAGCAGCTCCACAAGGAAGAACACTGAAGCTTTCTTT. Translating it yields CASSSTRKNTEAFF. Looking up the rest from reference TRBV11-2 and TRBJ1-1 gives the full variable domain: EAGVAQSPRYKIIEKRQSVAFWCNPISGHATLYWYQQILGQGPKLLIQFQNNGVVDDSQLPKDRFSAERLKGVDSTLKIQPAKLEDSAVYLCASSSTRKNTEAFFGQGTRLTVV.